The 22 T cell receptor beta chains below all came from one sample that was sequenced in a study of blood T cells in healthy people across ages. PCR was performed a second time for roughly 7 to 12 cycles using a sample-barcoded 5' primer and a J-beta primer mix. Each CDR3 protein gets one entry after TCRdb re-called the 5' RACE reads with MiXCR. The data contain 800,000 to 950,000 distinct CDR3 sequences, 25% to 30% of them singletons. The sample also formed part of further work on T cells of mothers and their children.

Sequenced input: blood. These receptors were obtained from a woman aged 40 to 50 in good health.

In the case of this clonotype: A single base separates this from a much larger clone, so it may be a read error. This chain joins TRBV20-1 and TRBJ2-7; TRBD2 matches 10 bases. J was trimmed by 5 bases and V by 0 bases; bases with no gene match: 7. The CDR3 runs 15 residues. Germline V gene lookup returns CDR1 DFQATT and CDR2 SNEGSKA (reference sequence). CDR3 residues: CSAREQSGGAHEQYF. CDR3 coding DNA: TGCAGTGCTAGAGAGCAAAGCGGGGGGGCCCACGAGCAGTACTTC.

This clonotype was found many times. The rearrangement joins TRBV5-1 to TRBJ2-5, with D perhaps assigned TRBD1 or TRBD2 (5 bases each). The CDR3 has 14 residues. V gave up 2 bases and J gave up 5 bases, with 13 bases separating them. Germline CDR1 reads SGHRS; CDR2 reads YFSETQ. CDR3: CASSFGKPGETQYF. Here the CDR3 DNA reads TGCGCCAGCAGCTTCGGGAAACCAGGGGAGACCCAGTACTTC.

This clonotype was picked up one time. The chain joins TRBV12-3 or TRBV12-4 to TRBJ2-7, with a possible D match to TRBD1 (6 bases). The DNA end favors TRBJ2-5, so the J call may be wrong. This CDR3 has 15 amino acids. Here the CDR3 DNA reads TGTGCCAGCAGTCGGCAGGGGAACTACCAAGAGACCCAGTACTTC. Encoded protein: CASSRQGNYQETQYF.

This clonotype was counted at least ten times. This could be a read error, since a much larger clone is one nucleotide away. The chain carries TRBV5-5 and TRBJ2-4; 8 bases align to TRBD1. The V and J ends lost 4 bases and 7 bases, in that order; junction bases with no gene match: 10. The CDR3 extends over 15 amino acids. Germline CDR1 and CDR2: SGHKS and YYEKEE (reference sequence). CDR3 nucleotides: TGTGCCAGCAGCCCCCGGGGACAGGCAACGAACATTCAGTACTTC. Translating it yields CASSPRGQATNIQYF. The entire variable domain, with the rest obtained from reference TRBV5-5 and TRBJ2-4, is as follows: DAGVTQSPTHLIKTRGQQVTLRCSPISGHKSVSWYQQVLGQGPQFIFQYYEKEERGRGNFPDRFSARQFPNYSSELNVNALLLGDSALYLCASSPRGQATNIQYFGAGTRLSVL.

The V and J genes are TRBV5-1 and TRBJ2-7, with TRBD2 identical over 9 bases. CDR1 and CDR2 from the germline V gene are SGHRS and YFSETQ. This CDR3 contains 17 residues. V shed 0 bases and J 7 bases; nucleotides not matched to a gene: 14. The CDR3 nucleotides read TGCGCCAGCAGCTTGGATCGCCTAGCGGGGAGTATGACTGAGCAGTACTTC. Amino acid sequence: CASSLDRLAGSMTEQYF.

This clonotype was recorded once. The chain uses TRBV5-1 and TRBJ2-3; TRBD2 aligns across 12 bases. Unmatched junction bases numbered 8, after V lost 0 bases and J lost 3 bases. The CDR3 has 18 amino acids. The germline V gene encodes CDR1 SGHRS and CDR2 YFSETQ. The CDR3 DNA reads as TGCGCCAGCAGCTTGGACATCAGGACTAGCGGGAAAACAGATACGCAGTATTTT. Residues: CASSLDIRTSGKTDTQYF.

The CDR3 DNA sequence: TGTGCCAGCTCACCCCAGGCGGGGGGAACCGCAGATACGCAGTATTTT. Its translation: CASSPQAGGTADTQYF. The rearrangement links TRBV18 to TRBJ2-3; TRBD2 matches 8 bases. The germline V gene has CDR1 KGHSH and CDR2 LQKENI. The length of the CDR3 is 16 residues. J gave up 4 bases and V 3 bases, and 9 bases lay outside the gene matches.

This clonotype has just a few counts. J is TRBJ2-1 and V is TRBV7-3; 10 nucleotides align to TRBD2. V was clipped by 5 bases and J by 5 bases; unmatched bases: 6. This CDR3 region has 15 residues. The germline CDR1 and CDR2 sequences are SGHTA and FQGTGA. This CDR3 is CASSDLAGVDNEQFF. In DNA form, the CDR3 reads TGTGCCAGCAGCGATCTAGCGGGGGTAGACAATGAGCAGTTCTTC.

This clonotype showed up just a few times. This rearrangement joins TRBV7-9 to TRBJ2-7; 8 nucleotides match TRBD1. The closer fit of TRBJ2-5 to the DNA end suggests the J call may be wrong. The CDR3 covers 14 residues. Germline CDR1 reads SEHNR; CDR2 reads FQNEAQ (reference sequence). The CDR3 spells CASATQGEGETQYF. The CDR3 coding sequence is TGTGCCAGCGCGACACAGGGGGAAGGGGAGACCCAGTACTTC.

This clonotype was found a few times. This chain uses TRBV7-2 with TRBJ1-2, with 8 bases that match TRBD1. V lost 5 bases and J lost 7; bases outside the gene matches: 15. The CDR3 consists of 16 residues. The germline V gene encodes CDR1 SGHTA and CDR2 FQGNSA. CDR3 coding DNA: TGTGCCAGCAGCCCGACCGGACAGGGAGGAGATGGTGGCTACACCTTC. The encoded protein is CASSPTGQGGDGGYTF.

The chain couples TRBV28 to TRBJ2-7; 7 bases are a match to TRBD1. The CDR3 runs to 15 residues. Germline CDR1 reads MDHEN; CDR2 reads SYDVKM. J lost 1 base, V lost 5 bases, and 8 bases had no gene match. Written as DNA, the CDR3 is TGTGCCAGCAGTCCGACACCGGGACAGTCCTACGAGCAGTACTTC. It specifies CASSPTPGQSYEQYF.

This clonotype was seen many times. The chain carries TRBV20-1 and TRBJ2-3; no clear D gene. The V end lost 0 bases, the J end lost 3 bases, and 4 bases lay between the germline ends. The CDR3 is 12 amino acids. Germline CDR1 is DFQATT and CDR2 is SNEGSKA (reference sequence). The CDR3 protein is CSARDVTDTQYF. The CDR3 DNA reads TGCAGTGCTAGAGATGTGACAGATACGCAGTATTTT.

In its sample, this clonotype was seen a few times. The chain uses TRBV7-8 and TRBJ2-3; perhaps TRBD1 as D (6 bases). CDR1 and CDR2 from the germline V gene are SGHVS and FQNEAQ. CDR3 length equals 13 residues. V was trimmed by 5 bases and J by 9 bases, leaving 15 bases between them. CDR3 region: CASSPQGDGTQYF. The CDR3 nucleotides read TGTGCCAGCAGCCCACAGGGAGACGGGACGCAGTATTTT.

This clonotype was recorded at least ten times. The chain recombines TRBV5-1 with TRBJ2-7; D gene unclear. Germline CDR1 is SGHRS and CDR2 is YFSETQ. CDR3 length equals 18 residues. The germline V and J ends were trimmed by 1 base and 3 bases, with 23 bases remaining between them. CDR3 bases: TGCGCCAGCAGCTTGATCCCCCTGTCTGGATTAAATCGCTACGAGCAGTACTTC. Translating it yields CASSLIPLSGLNRYEQYF.

A few counts support this clonotype. One end of the junction is discordant with germline, which a read error may explain. V and J are TRBV15 and TRBJ2-7; D is ambiguous. The CDR3 has 13 amino acids. Germline V gene lookup returns CDR1 LNHNV and CDR2 YYDKDF (reference sequence). The CDR3 is CTTSRTDTYEQYF. The CDR3 DNA sequence: TGTACCACCAGCCGGACGGATACCTACGAGCAGTACTTC.

The chain recombines TRBV12-3 or TRBV12-4 with TRBJ1-3, with D hard to call. V lost 2 bases to trimming and J lost 0 bases, with 8 bases between them. CDR3 length: 15 residues. CDR3 protein: CASSLRTVSGNTIYF. CDR3 nucleotides: TGTGCCAGCAGTTTAAGGACGGTCTCTGGAAACACCATATATTTT.

Note on this clonotype: This may be a read error, as it is one base from a much larger clone. The chain carries TRBV6-1 and TRBJ2-4; D ambiguous. TRBJ2-7 matches the DNA end more closely, so the J call is doubtful. The V gene's germline CDR1 is MNHNS and CDR2 SASEGT. The CDR3 is 14 amino acids. The CDR3 DNA reads TGTGCCAGCAGTTCACGACTGACCTCCCACGAGCAGTACTTC. Translating gives CASSSRLTSHEQYF.

CDR3 region: CASSPGIGQGFHGYTF. Written as DNA, the CDR3 is TGCGCCAGCAGCCCGGGTATAGGACAGGGCTTTCATGGCTACACCTTC. The chain has TRBV4-1 and TRBJ1-2; 8 bases align to TRBD1. In germline, CDR1 is MGHRA, CDR2 YSYEKL. The CDR3 contains 16 residues. The J segment lost 6 bases and the V segment lost 4 bases, leaving 13 bases of the junction unmatched.

This clonotype has at least ten counts. This chain links TRBV29-1 with TRBJ2-1; TRBD2 agrees at 9 bases. There are 15 residues in the CDR3. After removal of 7 bases from V and 7 bases from J, the junction contained 14 bases not matched to a gene. The germline CDR1 and CDR2 sequences are SQVTM and ANQGSEA. Written as DNA, the CDR3 is TGCAGCGCCGAGACGGCTAGCGGGGCGCCAAATGAGCAGTTCTTC. This translates into CSAETASGAPNEQFF.

The chain is built from TRBV19 and TRBJ2-5; a possible D gene is TRBD1 (6 bases). Trimming left V 2 bases short and J 11 bases short, with 18 bases between. This CDR3 spans 14 amino acids. Germline V CDR1 and CDR2: LNHDA, SQIVND (reference sequence). In DNA, the CDR3 is TGTGCCAGTAGTATAAACAGGGCGCCGAGCAAGCAGTACTTC. Amino acids: CASSINRAPSKQYF.

The sample holds a few counts of this clonotype. A much bigger clone sits one base away, suggesting this may be a read error. This chain uses TRBV12-3 or TRBV12-4 with TRBJ2-5; D assignment may be TRBD1 or TRBD2 (5 bases each). This CDR3 is built from 13 residues. V was shortened by 6 bases and J by 5 bases, with 13 bases between the two germline ends. The CDR3 nucleotides read TGTGCCAGCAGCAAAGGGACGGGCGAGACCCAGTACTTC. Protein: CASSKGTGETQYF.

This clonotype was counted many times. V gene TRBV20-1 combines with J gene TRBJ2-4, with no clear D. This CDR3 has 11 amino acids. Trimming took off 8 bases at V and 5 bases at J, with 10 bases between the two ends. Looked up from germline, CDR1 is DFQATT and CDR2 is SNEGSKA (reference sequence). Here the CDR3 reads CSWAGQNIQYF. The CDR3, as DNA: TGCAGTTGGGCCGGTCAAAACATTCAGTACTTC.